The rows below give T cell receptor beta chains drawn from one sample of a study of early T cells in non-severe SARS-CoV-2 infection. TCRdb fed the 5' RACE reads into MiXCR, producing one record per CDR3 protein. The sample includes 65,000 to 70,000 distinct CDR3 sequences, approximately 11% of them seen just once. Material for sequencing was whole blood. The receptors were gathered from an adult who was a healthcare worker with PCR-confirmed SARS-CoV-2 infection or an uninfected control (not recorded which). Both conserved end residues are part of each CDR3. A D gene is named only where the DNA matches it firmly. Expanded clones get a size class; other rows say once, few or many, or leave the size out.

D: -; J: TRBJ1-5; size: -; V: TRBV4-1; CDR3: CASSQGMRPASYSNQPQHF; DNA: TGCGCCAGCAGCCAAGGTATGCGGCCAGCATCGTATAGCAATCAGCCCCAGCATTTT
D: TRBD2; J: TRBJ2-3; size: -; V: TRBV2; CDR3: CASSEAGLAGVTDTQYF; DNA: TGTGCCAGCAGTGAAGCAGGACTAGCGGGGGTCACAGATACGCAGTATTTT
D: -; J: TRBJ1-5; size: -; V: TRBV20-1; CDR3: CSANAQPQHF; DNA: TGCAGTGCTAACGCTCAGCCCCAGCATTTT
D: -; J: TRBJ2-5; size: -; V: TRBV12-3/TRBV12-4; CDR3: CASSSAARDQYF; DNA: TGTGCCAGCTCTTCGGCGGCACGGGACCAGTACTTC
D: TRBD2; J: TRBJ2-3; size: few; V: TRBV7-3; CDR3: CASSPLPGLAPTDTQYF; DNA: TGTGCCAGCAGCCCCCTCCCCGGACTAGCACCCACAGATACGCAGTATTTT
D: -; J: TRBJ2-6; size: many; V: TRBV27; CDR3: CASSQPIRVRGANVLTF; DNA: TGTGCCAGCAGTCAACCTATCAGGGTCCGCGGGGCCAACGTCCTGACTTTC
D: TRBD1; J: TRBJ2-1; size: few; V: TRBV11-2; CDR3: CASSSLDRRGQGIYNEQFF; DNA: TGTGCCAGCAGCTCACTTGACCGGCGGGGACAGGGGATCTACAATGAGCAGTTCTTC
D: TRBD1; J: TRBJ1-1; size: few; V: TRBV5-6; CDR3: CASSFWAGGTEAFF; DNA: TGTGCCAGCAGCTTTTGGGCAGGGGGCACTGAAGCTTTCTTT
D: -; J: TRBJ1-1; size: many; V: TRBV7-3; CDR3: CASSLDSRTEAFF; DNA: TGTGCCAGCAGCCTCGACAGTCGAACTGAAGCTTTCTTT
D: -; J: TRBJ2-1; size: few; V: TRBV11-2; CDR3: CASSSDPLWQFF; DNA: TGTGCCAGCAGCTCCGACCCCCTTTGGCAGTTCTTC
D: -; J: TRBJ1-6; size: few; V: TRBV27; CDR3: CASSGQSRNSPLHF; DNA: TGTGCCAGCAGCGGACAGTCCCGTAATTCACCCCTCCACTTT
D: -; J: TRBJ1-2; size: few; V: TRBV4-1; CDR3: CASSQPTGNNYGYTF; DNA: TGCGCCAGCAGCCAGCCTACAGGGAATAACTATGGCTACACCTTC
D: -; J: TRBJ2-2; size: few; V: TRBV6-2/TRBV6-3; CDR3: CASTQTLWGELFF; DNA: TGTGCCAGCACCCAGACTCTGTGGGGGGAGCTGTTTTTT
D: -; J: TRBJ2-2; size: many; V: TRBV12-3/TRBV12-4; CDR3: CASTTGGANTGELFF; DNA: TGTGCCAGCACTACGGGGGGCGCGAACACCGGGGAGCTGTTTTTT
D: -; J: TRBJ1-1; size: -; V: TRBV2; CDR3: CASSEYFVAFF; DNA: TGTGCCAGCAGTGAATATTTCGTAGCTTTCTTT
D: TRBD2; J: TRBJ2-1; size: few; V: TRBV6-2/TRBV6-3; CDR3: CASSGTSSYNEQFF; DNA: TGTGCCAGCAGCGGGACTAGTTCCTACAATGAGCAGTTCTTC
D: -; J: TRBJ2-3; size: -; V: TRBV6-5; CDR3: CASSYSARVGIWGQYF; DNA: TGTGCCAGCAGTTACTCGGCACGGGTGGGGATATGGGGGCAGTATTTT
D: -; J: TRBJ2-2; size: -; V: TRBV7-9; CDR3: CASSLAVSGELFF; DNA: TGTGCCAGCAGCTTAGCGGTCAGCGGGGAGCTGTTTTTT
D: -; J: TRBJ2-2; size: medium-sized; V: TRBV7-2; CDR3: CASSAYTGELFF; DNA: TGTGCCAGCAGCGCTTACACCGGGGAGCTGTTTTTT
D: TRBD1; J: TRBJ2-5; size: -; V: TRBV20-1; CDR3: CSASSSGQKETQYF; DNA: TGCAGTGCCAGCAGCTCGGGACAGAAAGAGACCCAGTACTTC
D: -; J: TRBJ1-1; size: few; V: TRBV7-9; CDR3: CASSETRVPNTEAFF; DNA: TGTGCCAGCAGCGAGACCAGGGTCCCGAACACTGAAGCTTTCTTT
D: -; J: TRBJ2-7; size: few; V: TRBV3-1; CDR3: CASSQDLQGSGEQYF; DNA: TGTGCCAGCAGCCAAGATTTACAGGGCTCGGGGGAGCAGTACTTC
D: -; J: TRBJ2-1; size: -; V: TRBV27; CDR3: CASRLHTRNEQFF; DNA: TGTGCCAGCAGACTCCATACTAGAAATGAGCAGTTCTTC
D: -; J: TRBJ2-5; size: few; V: TRBV5-1; CDR3: CASTLTGLAGETQYF; DNA: TGCGCCAGCACTCTGACAGGTCTCGCGGGCGAGACCCAGTACTTC
D: -; J: TRBJ1-1; size: few; V: TRBV5-4; CDR3: CASSWVENTEAFF; DNA: TGTGCCAGCAGCTGGGTGGAGAACACTGAAGCTTTCTTT
D: -; J: TRBJ2-1; size: few; V: TRBV5-6; CDR3: CASSFVVPAHNEQFF; DNA: TGTGCCAGCAGCTTTGTTGTCCCGGCTCACAATGAGCAGTTCTTC
D: -; J: TRBJ2-2; size: -; V: TRBV12-1; CDR3: CASSYRGNTGELFF; DNA: TGTGCCAGCAGTTACAGGGGTAACACCGGGGAGCTGTTTTTT